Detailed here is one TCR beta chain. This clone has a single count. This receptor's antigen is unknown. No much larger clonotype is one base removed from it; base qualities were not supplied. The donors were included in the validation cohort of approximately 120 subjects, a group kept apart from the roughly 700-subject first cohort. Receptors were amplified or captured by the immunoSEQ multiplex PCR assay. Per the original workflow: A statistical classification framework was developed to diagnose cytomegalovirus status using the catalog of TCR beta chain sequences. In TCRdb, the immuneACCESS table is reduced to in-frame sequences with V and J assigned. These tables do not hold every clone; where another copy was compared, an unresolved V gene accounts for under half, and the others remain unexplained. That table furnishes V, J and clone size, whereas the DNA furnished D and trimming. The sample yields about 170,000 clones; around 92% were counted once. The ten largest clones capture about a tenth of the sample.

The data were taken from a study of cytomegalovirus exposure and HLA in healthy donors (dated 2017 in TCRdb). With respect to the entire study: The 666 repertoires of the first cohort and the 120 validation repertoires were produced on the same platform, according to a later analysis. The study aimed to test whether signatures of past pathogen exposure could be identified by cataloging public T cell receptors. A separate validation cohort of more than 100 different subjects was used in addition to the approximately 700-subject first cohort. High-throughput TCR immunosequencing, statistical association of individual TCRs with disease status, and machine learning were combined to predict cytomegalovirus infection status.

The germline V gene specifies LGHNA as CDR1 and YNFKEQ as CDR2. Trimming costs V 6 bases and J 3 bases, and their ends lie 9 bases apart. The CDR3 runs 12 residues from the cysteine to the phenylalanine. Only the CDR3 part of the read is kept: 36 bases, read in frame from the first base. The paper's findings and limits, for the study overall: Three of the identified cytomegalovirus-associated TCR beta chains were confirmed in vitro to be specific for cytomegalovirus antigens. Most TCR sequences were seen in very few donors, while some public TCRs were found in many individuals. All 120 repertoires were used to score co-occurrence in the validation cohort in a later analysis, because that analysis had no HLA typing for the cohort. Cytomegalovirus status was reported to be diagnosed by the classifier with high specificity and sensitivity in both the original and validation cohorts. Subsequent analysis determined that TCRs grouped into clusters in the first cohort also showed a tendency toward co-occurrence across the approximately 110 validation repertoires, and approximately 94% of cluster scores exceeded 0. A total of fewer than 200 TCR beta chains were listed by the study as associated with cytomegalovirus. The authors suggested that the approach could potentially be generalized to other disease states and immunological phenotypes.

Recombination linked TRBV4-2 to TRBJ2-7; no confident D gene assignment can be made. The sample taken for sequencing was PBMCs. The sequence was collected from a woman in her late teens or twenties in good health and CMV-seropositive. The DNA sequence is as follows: TGTGCCAGCAGTTCAACAGTCTACGAGCAGTACTTC. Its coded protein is CASSSTVYEQYF.